This entry describes one TCR beta chain. The data originate from a study of blood T cell repertoires in COVID-19. Study as a whole: Material from acute and convalescent COVID-19 was sourced from the United States, Italy and Spain. PBMCs, B-cell-depleted T cells, or T cells provided the cDNA or gDNA that made up the material.

V was clipped by 0 bases and J by 3 bases, with 3 bases between them. Germline V lookup: CDR1 SGHDT, CDR2 YYEEEE. The CDR3 is made up of 13 amino acids. Original data processing: From reference gene primer amplification, estimates of nucleated cell counts were derived. Assay used: immunoSEQ multiplex PCR; TCRdb lists only in-frame clones, some missing. V and J calls plus clone size are reproduced from that table; the DNA served to infer D and trimming. There are about 120,000 clones in the sample; approximately 90% occur only once, and around a quarter lies in the top ten. The sequence was obtained from a man between 65 and 85 years old with active or convalescent COVID-19. V usage is TRBV5-6 and J usage is TRBJ2-2; D not resolved. The specimen sequenced was peripheral blood. CDR3 sequence reads: CASSLGHTGELFF. CDR3 sequence (DNA): TGTGCCAGCAGCTTGGGGCACACCGGGGAGCTGTTTTTT.